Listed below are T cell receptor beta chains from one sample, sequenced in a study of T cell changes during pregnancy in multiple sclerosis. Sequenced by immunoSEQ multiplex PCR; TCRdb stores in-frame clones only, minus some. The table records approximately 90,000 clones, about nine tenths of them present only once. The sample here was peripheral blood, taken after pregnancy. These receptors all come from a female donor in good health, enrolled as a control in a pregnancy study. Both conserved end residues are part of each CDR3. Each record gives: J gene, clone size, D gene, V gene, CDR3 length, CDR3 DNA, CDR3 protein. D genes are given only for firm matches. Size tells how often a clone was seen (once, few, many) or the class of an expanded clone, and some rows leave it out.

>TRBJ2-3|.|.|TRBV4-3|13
TGCGCCAGCAGCCCCCTGACTGGAAATACGCAGTATTTT
CASSPLTGNTQYF
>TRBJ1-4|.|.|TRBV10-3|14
TGTGCCATCAGTGAAATAGGGCAGGGTGAAAAACTGTTTTTT
CAISEIGQGEKLFF
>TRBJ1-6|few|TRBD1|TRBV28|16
TGTGCCAGCAGTTTAGGTCGGGACAGGGTGGATTCACCCCTCCACTTT
CASSLGRDRVDSPLHF
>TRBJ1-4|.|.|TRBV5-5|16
TGTGCCAGCAGCTTGGGACGAGGGGGGGGTAATGAAAAACTGTTTTTT
CASSLGRGGGNEKLFF
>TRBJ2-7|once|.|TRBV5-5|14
TGTGCCAGCAGCTTGTCTACAGTAAACTACGAGCAGTACTTC
CASSLSTVNYEQYF
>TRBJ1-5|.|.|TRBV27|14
TGTGCCAGCAGTTTATCGGCGGGTAATCAGCCCCAGCATTTT
CASSLSAGNQPQHF
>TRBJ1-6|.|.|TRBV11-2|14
TGTGCCAGCAGCCCCGACATAATTGTTTCACCCCTCCACTTT
CASSPDIIVSPLHF
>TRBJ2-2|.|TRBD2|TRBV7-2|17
TGTGCCAGCAGCCTAAGAGGACTAGCGGGGGGTACCGGGGAGCTGTTTTTT
CASSLRGLAGGTGELFF
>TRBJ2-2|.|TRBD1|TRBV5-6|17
TGTGCCAGCAGCTTGGGACCGACGACAGGGAGCCCCGGGGAGCTGTTTTTT
CASSLGPTTGSPGELFF
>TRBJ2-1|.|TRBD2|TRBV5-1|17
TGCGCCAGCAGCTTGGAGACTAGCGGGGGGGTCATATATGAGCAGTTCTTC
CASSLETSGGVIYEQFF
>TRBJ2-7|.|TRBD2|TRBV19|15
TGTGCCAGTAGTATCTTTAGCGGGAGCTCCTACGAGCAGTACTTC
CASSIFSGSSYEQYF
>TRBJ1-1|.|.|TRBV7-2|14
TGTGCCAGCAGCTTAGAGAGGACAGTCGGGAAAGCTTTCTTT
CASSLERTVGKAFF
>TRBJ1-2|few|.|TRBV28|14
TGTGCCAGCGTTGAGCGGGGGACTGCCGGGGGCTACACCTTC
CASVERGTAGGYTF
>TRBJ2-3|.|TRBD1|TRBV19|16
TGTGCCAGTAGTATAATTGGACAGGGGAGCACAGATACGCAGTATTTT
CASSIIGQGSTDTQYF